This TCR beta chain originates from a study of T cell repertoires in cytomegalovirus infection. Study as a whole: Both a matching HLA type and CMV infection were indicated by public TCR beta signatures. Overall study results and limits: People with CMV and the relevant HLA were identified by cumulative public TCR beta family frequency. In two of eight donors, the top clonotype was HLA-C-restricted CMV-specific.

This clonotype was seen many times. No antigen is known for it. V gave up 2 bases and J gave up 0 bases, with 18 bases separating them. The CDR3 is 18 residues long. Germline lookup yields CDR1 KGHSH and CDR2 LQKENI. TCRdb used MiXCR to reprocess the reads, holding one entry per CDR3 protein. The top ten hold around a tenth of the sample, which has 100,000 to 150,000 distinct CDR3 sequences, less than 9.5% seen once. The origin of this receptor is a human donor in good health (CMV status not recorded). Some clones in this sample may be carry-over from other donors' samples. The chain uses TRBV18 and TRBJ2-3; D may correspond to TRBD1 or TRBD2 (5 bases each). The sample comprised PBMCs. CDR3 sequence reads: CASSPNLGAGLSTDTQYF. The CDR3 bases are TGTGCCAGCTCACCAAATCTAGGGGCGGGCCTCAGCACAGATACGCAGTATTTT.